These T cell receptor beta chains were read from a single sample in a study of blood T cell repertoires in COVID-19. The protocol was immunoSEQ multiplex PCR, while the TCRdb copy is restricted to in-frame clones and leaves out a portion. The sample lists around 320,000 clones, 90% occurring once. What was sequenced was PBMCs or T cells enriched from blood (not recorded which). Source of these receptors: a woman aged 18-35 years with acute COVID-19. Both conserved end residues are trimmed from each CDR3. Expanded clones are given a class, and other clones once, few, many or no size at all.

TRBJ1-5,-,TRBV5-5,ASSFWTTDDQPQH
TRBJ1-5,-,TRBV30,AWSPEGRVNQPQH
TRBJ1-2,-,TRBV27,ASSFSTGDPYGYT
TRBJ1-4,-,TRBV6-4,ASPRSQGRLNEKLF
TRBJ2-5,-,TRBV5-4,ASSLKLAGETQY
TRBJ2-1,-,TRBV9,ASSAMTSGIYNEQF
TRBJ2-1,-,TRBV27,ASSLEHRSNEQF
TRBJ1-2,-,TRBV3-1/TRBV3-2,ASSLSISEGTGRHGYT
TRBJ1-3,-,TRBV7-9,ASSPMKEVSGNTIY
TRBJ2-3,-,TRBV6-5,ASSPGLSTDTQY
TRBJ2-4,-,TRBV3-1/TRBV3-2,ASSQDAVAKNIQY
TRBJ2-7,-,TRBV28,ASSRGSASWEQY
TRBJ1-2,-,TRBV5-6,ASSLLTGESYGYT
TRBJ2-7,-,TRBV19,ASSLGGRTYEQY
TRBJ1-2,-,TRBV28,ASSLDQGDGYGYT
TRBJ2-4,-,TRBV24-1,ATSNGPQWEPQY
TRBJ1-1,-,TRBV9,ASSPLVGELNTEAF
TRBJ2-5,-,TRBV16,ASSPGQEETQY
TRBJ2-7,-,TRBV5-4,ASSEGQKIDEQY
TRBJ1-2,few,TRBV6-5,ASSYSRITSYGYT
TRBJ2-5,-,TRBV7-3,ASSVGQGKETQY
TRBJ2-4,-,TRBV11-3,ASSSSLAKNIQY
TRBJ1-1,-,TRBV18,ASSPVGQAGGNTEAF
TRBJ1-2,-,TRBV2,ASSESWAQGYT
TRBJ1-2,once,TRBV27,ASSLSRGGSYGYT
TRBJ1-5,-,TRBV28,ASTTQGQGYQPQH
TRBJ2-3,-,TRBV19,ASSIFDRRTDTQY
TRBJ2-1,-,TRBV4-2,ASSQFVTSDEQF
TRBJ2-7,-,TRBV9,ASSFRGDRHNEQY
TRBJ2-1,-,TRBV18,ASSPARVENEQF